The subject of this entry is one T cell receptor beta chain. TCR beta was sequenced from blood CD8+ and CD4+ T cells. Those who served as multiple sclerosis controls were treatment-naive patients with stable or active relapsing-remitting disease. Negative isolation yielded the CD8+ and CD4+ T cells, while FACS enriched the TEMRA cells. RNA in amounts of roughly 0.5 to 1 ug was reverse transcribed with random hexamers. Coverage of TCR beta CDR3 amplification by immunoSEQ multiplex PCR extended to 54 Vbeta and 13 Jbeta. TCRdb redid the calling of the immunoSEQ multiplex PCR reads with MiXCR, one entry per CDR3 protein. The data show roughly 120,000 distinct CDR3 sequences, over 85% seen once. The sample comes from a study of CD8 T cells in Susac syndrome. Germline CDR1 is ENHRY and CDR2 is SYGVKD. The CDR3 sequence is 16 residues long. The V end was cut by 0 bases, the J end by 5 bases, with 14 bases between.

The rearrangement joins TRBV10-3 to TRBJ1-5; D is unclear. The sample comprised CD8+ T cells from PBMCs. This clonotype originated in a human donor with multiple sclerosis. The CDR3 DNA sequence: TGTGCCATCAGTGAGTCGGATCGACGGAGGCATCAGCCCCAGCATTTT. Protein product: CAISESDRRRHQPQHF.